Listed below are T cell receptor beta chains from one sample, sequenced in a study of OX40 agonist ivuxolimab in advanced cancers. Assay used: immunoSEQ multiplex PCR; TCRdb lists only in-frame clones, some missing. This repertoire shows 50,000 to 70,000 clones, roughly 84% found once; its top ten account for around 0.65%. The sample in question was CD4+ or CD8+ T cells sorted from blood, obtained in a trial of the OX40 agonist ivuxolimab. The origin of the receptors is an adult with an advanced solid tumor such as melanoma, head and neck, liver or kidney cancer. The CDR3 runs from the conserved cysteine through the conserved F or W. The order of the fields is J gene, D gene, clone size, V gene, CDR3 length, CDR3 DNA, CDR3 protein. D genes are given only for firm matches. Part of the rows lack a size; the others show once, few, many or a class for expanded clones.

TRBJ1-1 | . | . | TRBV10-3 | 14 | TGTGCCATCAGTGCCGTGGGGGAAGGCACTGAAGCTTTCTTT | CAISAVGEGTEAFF
TRBJ1-5 | . | . | TRBV19 | 12 | TGTGCCAGTAGTTACTCTAATCAGCCCCAGCATTTT | CASSYSNQPQHF
TRBJ1-4 | TRBD1 | few | TRBV28 | 16 | TGTGCCAGCACCGTCCCGGGACAGGGGGCGGGTGAAAAACTGTTTTTT | CASTVPGQGAGEKLFF
TRBJ2-1 | TRBD2 | . | TRBV7-8 | 16 | TGTGCCAGCAGTCTTTTGGCTAGCGGGGCCTACAATGAGCAGTTCTTC | CASSLLASGAYNEQFF
TRBJ2-1 | . | few | TRBV28 | 16 | TGTGCCAGCAGTTTATTGGGCGGGATGCAATACAATGAGCAGTTCTTC | CASSLLGGMQYNEQFF
TRBJ2-3 | TRBD1 | few | TRBV6-5 | 15 | TGTGCCAGCAGTTTACAGGGGGCACGCACAGATACGCAGTATTTT | CASSLQGARTDTQYF
TRBJ2-7 | . | few | TRBV5-1 | 13 | TGCGCCAGCAGCTCTTCGGCGAACTACGAGCAGTACTTC | CASSSSANYEQYF
TRBJ2-5 | . | . | TRBV5-1 | 15 | TGCGCCAGCAGCATAATGATTCCTGCCCAAGAGACCCAGTACTTC | CASSIMIPAQETQYF
TRBJ2-3 | TRBD1 | . | TRBV7-1 | 17 | TGTGCCAGCAGCTTAGTGGGTGGGACAGGGGGCACAGATACGCAGTATTTT | CASSLVGGTGGTDTQYF
TRBJ2-1 | . | once | TRBV7-9 | 12 | TGTGCCAGCAGCTCTGGTCGGGGTGAGCCCTTCTTC | CASSSGRGEPFF
TRBJ1-2 | . | . | TRBV6-5 | 14 | TGTGCCAGCAGTGAACCGGCGGGGAACTATGGCTACACCTTC | CASSEPAGNYGYTF
TRBJ1-5 | . | . | TRBV23-1 | 12 | TGCGCCAGCAGTCAATCGTGGAAGCCCCAGCATTTT | CASSQSWKPQHF
TRBJ1-6 | . | . | TRBV4-2 | 14 | TGTGCCAGCAGCCAAGATGGGGGACGGTCACCCCTCCACTTT | CASSQDGGRSPLHF
TRBJ2-1 | TRBD1 | . | TRBV15 | 15 | TGTGCCACCAGCAGGGGGACAGACACCTACAATGAGCAGTTCTTC | CATSRGTDTYNEQFF
TRBJ1-4 | . | . | TRBV30 | 16 | TGTGCCTGGAGTTTCCAGACGGGGGGCCCTAATGAAAAACTGTTTTTT | CAWSFQTGGPNEKLFF
TRBJ2-3 | TRBD2 | . | TRBV11-1 | 15 | TGTGCCAGCAGCTTACAACCCAGCGGGGCGGATACGCAGTATTTT | CASSLQPSGADTQYF
TRBJ1-4 | TRBD1 | . | TRBV4-1 | 17 | TGCGCCAGCAGCCAAGATCGCGGGACAGGGGGGAGGGAAAAACTGTTTTTT | CASSQDRGTGGREKLFF
TRBJ1-4 | . | once | TRBV28 | 15 | TGTGCCAGCAGTTTCCCCGGTACGTTAATGCAAAAACTGTTTTTT | CASSFPGTLMQKLFF
TRBJ2-1 | TRBD2 | . | TRBV2 | 15 | TGTGCCAGCAGCCTCGGACTAGCGGGAAACAATGAGCAGTTCTTC | CASSLGLAGNNEQFF
TRBJ2-7 | TRBD2 | once | TRBV10-3 | 16 | TGTGCCATCAGTGAGTCGGGAAAGCGGGAGCACTACGAGCAGTACTTC | CAISESGKREHYEQYF
TRBJ1-2 | . | . | TRBV5-4 | 13 | TGTGCCAGCAGCCCATCCGGGACGGAGGGCTACACCTTC | CASSPSGTEGYTF
TRBJ1-4 | TRBD1 | . | TRBV6-1 | 15 | TGTGCCAGCAGTGCCGGGGGGACAGGGGTCGAAAAACTGTTTTTT | CASSAGGTGVEKLFF
TRBJ2-2 | . | few | TRBV7-2 | 13 | TGTGCCAGCAGCGTGTTAAGGTCCGGGGAGCTGTTTTTT | CASSVLRSGELFF
TRBJ1-2 | . | . | TRBV7-9 | 14 | TGTGCCAGCACCGCTAGCCAGGGGACCTATGGCTACACCTTC | CASTASQGTYGYTF
TRBJ1-6 | TRBD1 | . | TRBV14 | 16 | TGTGCCAGCAGCCAAGAGGCCGGGACAGCTAATTCACCCCTCCACTTT | CASSQEAGTANSPLHF
TRBJ1-5 | . | . | TRBV6-1 | 16 | TGTGCCAGCAGTGAAGGAGCAGGGTGGTCGCGGCAGCCCCAGCATTTT | CASSEGAGWSRQPQHF
TRBJ2-1 | TRBD2 | . | TRBV30 | 15 | TGTGCCTGGAGTGTACTAGCGGGAGGGCGGGATGAGCAGTTCTTC | CAWSVLAGGRDEQFF
TRBJ2-2 | . | . | TRBV11-2 | 13 | TGTGCCAGCAGCACGCCGAACACCGGGGAGCTGTTTTTT | CASSTPNTGELFF
TRBJ1-4 | . | . | TRBV30 | 13 | TGTGCCTGGAGTGTACGGATTGGGGAAAAACTGTTTTTT | CAWSVRIGEKLFF
TRBJ1-5 | . | . | TRBV29-1 | 14 | TGCAGCGTTATGGGTGGAGAGGGGAATCAGCCCCAGCATTTT | CSVMGGEGNQPQHF
TRBJ1-4 | TRBD1 | few | TRBV7-8 | 18 | TGTGCCAGCAGCCCCATGGGTTTTTGGGACAGAGTTAATGAAAAACTGTTTTTT | CASSPMGFWDRVNEKLFF
TRBJ2-7 | . | . | TRBV19 | 13 | TGTGCCAGTTCCGGGACGGAGTCCTACGAGCAGTACTTC | CASSGTESYEQYF
TRBJ2-2 | TRBD2 | . | TRBV9 | 16 | TGTGCCAGCAGCGTAGTAGCGGGAGTCAACACCGGGGAGCTGTTTTTT | CASSVVAGVNTGELFF